The 23 T cell receptor beta chains below all came from one sample that was sequenced in a study of shared clonotypes between healthy human individuals. Produced via immunoSEQ multiplex PCR; TCRdb's table is partial and in-frame only. The sample yields around 690,000 clones, about 90% seen once. The sequenced sample was memory CD8+ T cells from PBMCs. Subset noted: CD45RO+ cells pooled with CCR7-negative TemRA cells. These receptor sequences come from a man aged 18 to 29 in good health. Some clones in this sample may be carry-over from other donors' samples.

This chain joins TRBV5-1 and TRBJ1-5; D remains ambiguous. The CDR3 has 15 residues. Germline lookup yields CDR1 SGHRS and CDR2 YFSETQ. Trimming cost V 4 bases and J 0 bases, with 11 bases left between them. The CDR3 spells CASSPGWDSNQPQHF. For the CDR3, the DNA is TGCGCCAGCAGCCCTGGTTGGGATAGCAATCAGCCCCAGCATTTT.

The J gene is TRBJ1-1, the V gene TRBV28, with D maybe TRBD1 (6 bases). The V gene's germline CDR1 is MDHEN and CDR2 SYDVKM. V lost 3 bases and J lost 4, with 9 bases in between. The CDR3 consists of 13 residues. CDR3 nucleotide sequence: TGTGCCAGCAGTTTCTACAGGGCCACTGAAGCTTTCTTT. Its translation: CASSFYRATEAFF.

Comments on this clone: The same CDR3 can be traced to other DNA sequences in this sample. This rearrangement joins TRBV27 to TRBJ1-5; no clear D. Trimming took 0 bases from V and 4 from J, leaving 4 bases between them. The CDR3 spans 13 residues. Germline-derived CDR1 and CDR2 are MNHEY and SMNVEV (reference sequence). The CDR3 loop is CASSLSANQPQHF. The CDR3, as DNA: TGTGCCAGCAGTTTATCGGCTAATCAGCCCCAGCATTTT.

This chain uses TRBV5-6 with TRBJ2-7; D ambiguous. The CDR3 runs 12 residues. V lost 0 bases and J lost 7, with 8 bases in between. CDR1 and CDR2 from the germline V gene are SGHDT and YYEEEE. The CDR3 region is CASSLVAGEQYF. The CDR3 DNA sequence: TGTGCCAGCAGCTTGGTAGCCGGGGAGCAGTACTTC.

The chain joins TRBV7-2 to TRBJ2-5; 7 nucleotides line up with TRBD1. This CDR3 is built from 16 residues. The germline V gene has CDR1 SGHTA and CDR2 FQGNSA. V lost 5 bases, J lost 5 bases, and 14 bases stayed unmatched. This chain's CDR3 is CASSPLSPRGRETQYF. CDR3 in DNA: TGTGCCAGCAGCCCCCTATCTCCGAGGGGGCGGGAGACCCAGTACTTC.

The gene calls are TRBV11-2 and TRBJ2-5, with 9 positions matching TRBD2. This CDR3 region has 18 residues. In germline, CDR1 is SGHAT, CDR2 FQNNGV. V was pared by 0 bases and J by 10 bases, with 18 bases of the junction left unmatched. CDR3 region: CASSLDLGLAGLEGGQYF. The CDR3 DNA reads TGTGCCAGCAGCTTAGATCTGGGGCTAGCGGGACTCGAAGGGGGCCAGTACTTC.

The CDR3 loop reads CATSGLRDNGYEQYF. The CDR3, as DNA: TGTGCCACCAGCGGGCTAAGGGACAATGGCTACGAGCAGTACTTC. The chain uses TRBV15 and TRBJ2-7, with D possibly being TRBD1 (6 bases). V was trimmed by 5 bases and J by 3 bases, leaving 17 bases between them. The CDR3 is 15 amino acids. CDR1 is LNHNV, CDR2 YYDKDF, per germline (reference sequence).

Remarks on this clone: This may be a read error, as it is one base from a much larger clone. The V call is TRBV6-4, the J call TRBJ2-3; 12 bases match TRBD1. Germline CDR1 MRHNA, CDR2 SNTAGT. The CDR3 spans 15 residues. The ends lost 2 bases at V and 4 bases at J; junction bases unmatched: 1. The CDR3: CASSDGTGGADTQYF. DNA for the CDR3: TGTGCCAGCAGTGACGGGACAGGGGGCGCAGATACGCAGTATTTT.

This clone has just a few counts. V and J are TRBV5-4 and TRBJ1-1, with 7 nucleotides matching TRBD1. Trimming removed 4 bases from V and 4 bases from J; junction bases left unmatched: 1. Germline V gene sequence: CDR1 SGHNT, CDR2 YYREEE (reference sequence). The CDR3 extends over 12 amino acids. CDR3 region: CASSDRVTEAFF. The CDR3 DNA follows: TGTGCCAGCAGCGACAGGGTCACTGAAGCTTTCTTT.

The V and J genes are TRBV7-8 and TRBJ1-1; tentative D call: TRBD1 (5 bases). The CDR3 totals 14 residues. Germline V gene sequence: CDR1 SGHVS, CDR2 FQNEAQ. The V and J ends lost 7 bases and 10 bases respectively, with 22 bases between them. This CDR3 reads CASIPGRGSMGAFF. CDR3 nucleotide sequence: TGTGCCAGCATTCCGGGACGGGGGTCAATGGGAGCTTTCTTT.

The chain uses TRBV9 and TRBJ2-7; D may be TRBD1 or TRBD2 (5 bases each). V dropped 4 bases and J dropped 1 base, with 15 bases sitting between them. Germline lookup yields CDR1 SGDLS and CDR2 YYNGEE. This CDR3 comprises 15 residues. The CDR3 region has the DNA TGTGCCAGCAGCCCTCGTTCCGGGGCGTCCTACGAGCAGTACTTC. Its translation is CASSPRSGASYEQYF.

The V and J genes are TRBV5-5 and TRBJ1-2; D uncertain. This CDR3 spans 13 amino acids. The germline gives CDR1 SGHKS, CDR2 YYEKEE (reference sequence). Trimming removed 0 bases at V and 4 bases at J, with 7 bases between. In nucleotides, the CDR3 is TGTGCCAGCAGCTTGGACGGATTCTATGGCTACACCTTC. This codes for CASSLDGFYGYTF. The entire variable domain, with the rest obtained from reference TRBV5-5 and TRBJ1-2, is as follows: DAGVTQSPTHLIKTRGQQVTLRCSPISGHKSVSWYQQVLGQGPQFIFQYYEKEERGRGNFPDRFSARQFPNYSSELNVNALLLGDSALYLCASSLDGFYGYTFGSGTRLTVV.

This clone came up many times. V is TRBV5-8 and J is TRBJ1-4, with 9 bases that match TRBD1. Trimming took 4 bases from V and 8 from J; bases not matched to a gene: 6. Germline-derived CDR1 and CDR2 are SGHTS and YDEGEE. The CDR3 is 14 amino acids. CDR3 residues: CASSLGQGHEKLFF. DNA for the CDR3: TGTGCCAGCAGCCTCGGACAGGGGCACGAAAAACTGTTTTTT.

The chain uses TRBV16 and TRBJ2-7; D perhaps matches TRBD1 (5 bases). The V end was cut by 5 bases, the J end by 4 bases, with 6 bases between. The CDR3 totals 11 residues. Germline-derived CDR1 and CDR2 are KGHSY and FQNENV. The CDR3 sequence is CASSGAYEQYF. CDR3 coding DNA: TGTGCCAGCAGCGGGGCTTACGAGCAGTACTTC.

The rearrangement uses TRBV5-1 and TRBJ1-5, with 8 bases fitting TRBD1. Germline V gene lookup returns CDR1 SGHRS and CDR2 YFSETQ. The CDR3 totals 15 residues. V trimming: 4 bases; J trimming: 3 bases; junction bases outside the gene matches: 6. The CDR3 sequence: CASSAGQGFNQPQHF. The CDR3 DNA reads as TGCGCCAGCAGCGCCGGACAGGGCTTCAATCAGCCCCAGCATTTT.

The rearrangement joins TRBV7-9 to TRBJ2-1; 11 bases line up with TRBD2. After removal of 10 bases from V and 9 bases from J, the junction contained 5 bases not matched to a gene. The germline V gene encodes CDR1 SEHNR and CDR2 FQNEAQ (reference sequence). The CDR3 sequence is 12 residues long. CDR3 amino acids: CAIELAGGEQFF. The CDR3 DNA sequence: TGTGCCATCGAGCTAGCGGGAGGTGAGCAGTTCTTC.

The DNA for the CDR3 is TGTGCCAGTAGAGATAGCGCATTCGGGTCCAATGAGCAGTTCTTC. It codes for CASRDSAFGSNEQFF. The V gene is TRBV19, the J gene TRBJ2-1; perhaps TRBD2 as D (5 bases). Trimming cost V 6 bases and J 6 bases, with 18 bases left between them. Per the germline V gene, CDR1 is LNHDA and CDR2 is SQIVND (reference sequence). The CDR3 sequence is 15 residues long. Supplemented by reference TRBV19 and TRBJ2-1, the full variable domain reads DGGITQSPKYLFRKEGQNVTLSCEQNLNHDAMYWYRQDPGQGLRLIYYSQIVNDFQKGDIAEGYSVSREKKESFPLTVTSAQKNPTAFYLCASRDSAFGSNEQFFGPGTRLTVL.

The rearrangement joins TRBV28 to TRBJ2-1, with unresolved D. Trimming took off 3 bases at V and 5 bases at J, with 11 bases between the two ends. The CDR3 totals 14 residues. Germline values: CDR1 MDHEN, CDR2 SYDVKM. This CDR3 reads CASSFQKENNEQFF. In nucleotides, the CDR3 is TGTGCCAGCAGTTTCCAGAAGGAAAACAATGAGCAGTTCTTC.

The chain combines TRBV29-1 with TRBJ1-2; 7 bases line up with TRBD1. This CDR3 spans 13 amino acids. Trimming removed 5 bases from V and 6 bases from J; junction bases left unmatched: 9. Germline CDR1 SQVTM, CDR2 ANQGSEA. This CDR3 reads CSVLGGTVDGYTF. The CDR3 bases are TGCAGCGTTCTTGGAGGGACAGTTGATGGCTACACCTTC. Combining the CDR3 with reference TRBV29-1 and TRBJ1-2 gives the whole variable domain SAVISQKPSRDICQRGTSLTIQCQVDSQVTMMFWYRQQPGQSLTLIATANQGSEATYESGFVIDKFPISRPNLTFSTLTVSNMSPEDSSIYLCSVLGGTVDGYTFGSGTRLTVV.

V usage is TRBV2 and J usage is TRBJ1-2, with D unresolved. The V and J ends lost 6 bases and 4 bases respectively, with 12 bases between them. The CDR3 consists of 13 residues. Per the germline V gene, CDR1 is SNHLY and CDR2 is FYNNEI. The CDR3 DNA sequence: TGTGCCAGCAGGCCCCCAGAGGGCTATGGCTACACCTTC. It specifies CASRPPEGYGYTF.

Comments on this clone: With only one base between it and a far larger clone, this is likely a read error. The J gene is TRBJ1-5, the V gene TRBV7-8; D is unclear. V gave up 1 base and J gave up 4 bases, with 2 bases separating them. The CDR3 has 12 residues. Per germline, CDR1 SGHVS and CDR2 FQNEAQ. The CDR3 spells CASSLGNQPQHF. In DNA form, the CDR3 reads TGTGCCAGCAGCTTAGGGAATCAGCCCCAGCATTTT.

The rearrangement uses TRBV10-1 and TRBJ2-7; TRBD1 is a possible D gene (6 bases). The CDR3 is made up of 13 amino acids. V dropped 4 bases and J dropped 2 bases, with 9 bases sitting between them. Per the germline V gene, CDR1 is WNHNN and CDR2 is SYGVQD (reference sequence). As DNA, the CDR3 is TGCGCCAGCAGTGCAGGGGATACCTACGAGCAGTACTTC. It specifies CASSAGDTYEQYF.

V and J are TRBV27 and TRBJ2-7; the match to TRBD1 covers 8 bases. The CDR3 sequence is 13 residues long. The germline V gene has CDR1 MNHEY and CDR2 SMNVEV (reference sequence). The trim removed 8 bases at V and 5 bases at J, leaving 8 bases unmatched. The CDR3 coding sequence is TGTGCCAGCCGCCCGGGACAGGTGGACGAGCAGTACTTC. It yields the protein CASRPGQVDEQYF.